The 22 T cell receptor beta chains below all came from one sample that was sequenced in a study of T cell changes during pregnancy in multiple sclerosis. Here immunoSEQ multiplex PCR was the method, and the copy in TCRdb shows in-frame clones only, minus some. The sample shows 100,000 or so clones, 85% to 95% of them seen only once. The source material was peripheral blood, sampled before pregnancy. These receptor sequences come from a female donor with multiple sclerosis, enrolled in a pregnancy study.

The rearrangement joins TRBV5-1 to TRBJ2-1; D remains unclear. The CDR3 sequence is 14 residues long. V was cut by 4 bases and J by 3 bases, with 11 bases left in between. The germline V gene encodes CDR1 SGHRS and CDR2 YFSETQ. The CDR3 region is CASSPALSYNEQFF. The DNA of the CDR3 is TGCGCCAGCAGCCCTGCACTTAGCTACAATGAGCAGTTCTTC.

The genes are TRBV5-8 and TRBJ1-4; no reliable D call. V dropped 3 bases and J dropped 4 bases, with 10 bases sitting between them. This CDR3 comprises 14 residues. The V gene's germline CDR1 is SGHTS and CDR2 YDEGEE. The CDR3 DNA reads as TGTGCCAGCAGCTATGGACTGAATAATGAAAAACTGTTTTTT. It translates to CASSYGLNNEKLFF.

The chain carries TRBV7-9 and TRBJ1-1, with a tentative D call TRBD1 (5 bases). This CDR3 comprises 13 residues. CDR1 and CDR2 from the germline V gene are SEHNR and FQNEAQ (reference sequence). Deletions cut 6 bases from V and 0 bases from J, with 8 bases between. Here the CDR3 DNA reads TGTGCCAGCAGGTCAGGGATGAACACTGAAGCTTTCTTT. Its protein product is CASRSGMNTEAFF.

This sequence joins TRBV5-8 and TRBJ2-5; TRBD1 matches 11 bases. V shed 5 bases and J 1 base; nucleotides not matched to a gene: 4. The germline V gene has CDR1 SGHTS and CDR2 YDEGEE. CDR3 length: 15 amino acids. The CDR3 DNA reads as TGTGCCAGCAGTGCCGGGACAGGGGGCCAAGAGACCCAGTACTTC. Protein sequence: CASSAGTGGQETQYF.

This clone was seen only a few times. The CDR3 here is CASSSDRGFGYTF. In DNA, the CDR3 is TGTGCCAGCAGCTCGGACAGGGGGTTCGGCTACACCTTC. The rearrangement links TRBV7-9 to TRBJ1-2, with TRBD1 matching over 10 bases. With 4 bases clipped from V and 8 bases from J, the junction kept 4 bases outside the gene matches. The germline V gene encodes CDR1 SEHNR and CDR2 FQNEAQ (reference sequence). The CDR3 sequence is 13 residues long.

The V call is TRBV27, the J call TRBJ2-7; maybe TRBD1 (6 bases). The CDR3 is made up of 15 amino acids. In germline, CDR1 is MNHEY, CDR2 SMNVEV (reference sequence). The V gene lost 0 bases and the J gene lost 3 bases, with 12 bases spanning the gap. The CDR3 coding sequence is TGTGCCAGCAGTTTATCCACAGGGATCCTCTACGAGCAGTACTTC. This sequence encodes CASSLSTGILYEQYF.

Turning to this clone: Other DNA variants within this sample encode the same CDR3. This chain joins TRBV30 and TRBJ1-5; a possible D gene is TRBD1 (6 bases). Germline CDR1 is GTSNPN and CDR2 is SVGIG (reference sequence). This CDR3 region has 12 residues. Trimming shortened V by 6 bases and J by 1 base, and 7 bases separated the two germline ends. The CDR3 reads CACQGSNQPQHF. The DNA for the CDR3 is TGTGCCTGTCAGGGGAGCAATCAGCCCCAGCATTTT.

V is TRBV4-1 and J is TRBJ1-1; 8 nucleotides line up with TRBD1. Germline V CDR1 and CDR2: MGHRA, YSYEKL. Unmatched junction bases numbered 7, after V lost 4 bases and J lost 3 bases. CDR3 length: 15 residues. CDR3 protein: CASSPAGTGYTEAFF. CDR3 sequence (DNA): TGCGCCAGCAGCCCAGCCGGGACAGGATACACTGAAGCTTTCTTT.

J is TRBJ2-7 and V is TRBV28, with 8 bases lining up with TRBD1. CDR1 and CDR2 (germline): MDHEN, SYDVKM. V was clipped by 3 bases and J by 5 bases; unmatched bases: 6. The CDR3 has 14 residues. The CDR3 bases are TGTGCCAGCAGTTTGGACAGGGCCCGGGACGAGCAGTACTTC. It encodes CASSLDRARDEQYF.

The V and J genes are TRBV28 and TRBJ1-2; perhaps TRBD1 as D (5 bases). Germline V gives CDR1 MDHEN, CDR2 SYDVKM. The CDR3 runs 13 residues. Trimming removed 3 bases from V and 7 bases from J, with 12 bases in between. CDR3 DNA: TGTGCCAGCAGTTTTTCTCCAGGGTCTGGCTACACCTTC. It translates to CASSFSPGSGYTF.

The chain is built from TRBV18 and TRBJ2-7; D is ambiguous. V was clipped by 2 bases and J by 0 bases, with 8 bases between them. The germline V gene has CDR1 KGHSH and CDR2 LQKENI. CDR3 length: 14 amino acids. The CDR3 nucleotides read TGTGCCAGCTCACCAGACTTCCCCTCCTACGAGCAGTACTTC. Translation gives CASSPDFPSYEQYF.

J is TRBJ1-4 and V is TRBV13; 7 nucleotides match TRBD1. The germline V gene encodes CDR1 PRHDT and CDR2 FYEKMQ (reference sequence). Trimming removed 5 bases from V and 4 bases from J; junction bases left unmatched: 4. This CDR3 region has 14 residues. For the CDR3, the DNA is TGTGCCAGCAGCCCCGGGACAGATAATGAAAAACTGTTTTTT. Residues: CASSPGTDNEKLFF.

The chain joins TRBV27 to TRBJ2-1; the match to TRBD2 covers 7 bases. The CDR3 contains 15 residues. With 10 bases clipped from V and 0 bases from J, the junction kept 9 bases outside the gene matches. CDR1 and CDR2 (germline): MNHEY, SMNVEV (reference sequence). CDR3 protein: CATALAVSSYNEQFF. The CDR3 nucleotides read TGTGCCACCGCCCTAGCGGTGAGCTCCTACAATGAGCAGTTCTTC.

This clone was seen a single time. The chain has TRBV5-6 and TRBJ2-1; 8 bases agree with TRBD1. The V segment lost 5 bases and the J segment 7 bases; nucleotides outside the gene matches: 5. Germline V gene data show CDR1 as SGHDT and CDR2 as YYEEEE. There are 13 residues in the CDR3. CDR3 sequence (DNA): TGTGCCAGCAGGGGGACAGGCGGGAATGAGCAGTTCTTC. Its translation is CASRGTGGNEQFF.

The J gene is TRBJ2-7, the V gene TRBV7-6; 8 nucleotides line up with TRBD2. Looked up from germline, CDR1 is SGHVS and CDR2 is FNYEAQ. CDR3 length equals 15 residues. The J segment lost 4 bases and the V segment lost 5 bases, leaving 10 bases of the junction unmatched. The CDR3 reads CASSNKAGVLYEQYF. CDR3 DNA: TGTGCCAGCAGCAATAAAGCGGGAGTTTTATACGAGCAGTACTTC.

The gene calls are TRBV11-3 and TRBJ2-7; D is unclear. The V end was cut by 4 bases, the J end by 2 bases, with 15 bases between. This CDR3 is built from 15 residues. Germline V gene sequence: CDR1 SGHNT, CDR2 YENEEA. DNA of the CDR3: TGTGCCAGCAGCTCCTCCGCGCCCCCTACCTACGAGCAGTACTTC. Encoded protein: CASSSSAPPTYEQYF. Full variable domain (remainder filled in from reference TRBV11-3 and TRBJ2-7): EAGVVQSPRYKIIEKKQPVAFWCNPISGHNTLYWYLQNLGQGPELLIRYENEEAVDDSQLPKDRFSAERLKGVDSTLKIQPAELGDSAVYLCASSSSAPPTYEQYFGPGTRLTVT.

The chain couples TRBV30 to TRBJ2-2, with TRBD2 identical over 7 bases. The CDR3 length is 11 residues. Germline loops: CDR1 GTSNPN, CDR2 SVGIG (reference sequence). The V segment lost 2 bases and the J segment 15 bases; nucleotides outside the gene matches: 6. The CDR3 loop reads CAWSPPGGMFF. The CDR3, as DNA: TGTGCCTGGAGTCCACCCGGGGGGATGTTTTTT.

This clone was observed once. The chain has TRBV11-2 and TRBJ2-1, with 8 bases lining up with TRBD1. The CDR3 sequence is 13 residues long. Germline CDR1 and CDR2: SGHAT and FQNNGV. V lost 6 bases to trimming and J lost 14 bases; unmatched junction nucleotides: 12. CDR3 sequence: CASSLRGDRGKFF. The CDR3 DNA sequence: TGTGCCAGCAGTCTACGGGGTGACAGGGGAAAGTTCTTC.

As concerns this clone: This CDR3 is also generated by other DNA sequences in the sample. The chain links TRBV29-1 to TRBJ2-1, with D maybe TRBD2 (5 bases). CDR3 length equals 13 residues. Germline CDR1 SQVTM, CDR2 ANQGSEA. V lost 4 bases, J lost 3 bases, and 10 bases lay in between. This chain's CDR3 is CSVGSGGYNEQFF. The DNA of the CDR3 is TGCAGCGTTGGATCTGGAGGCTACAATGAGCAGTTCTTC.

The chain is built from TRBV11-3 and TRBJ2-2; 9 bases are a match to TRBD2. The CDR3 totals 14 residues. Germline V lookup: CDR1 SGHNT, CDR2 YENEEA. With 6 bases clipped from V and 6 bases from J, the junction kept 5 bases outside the gene matches. CDR3 in DNA: TGTGCCAGCAGTGCGCGGGAGGGGTCCGGGGAGCTGTTTTTT. Amino acid sequence: CASSAREGSGELFF.

This chain connects TRBV5-4 to TRBJ2-3; possible D gene TRBD1, 6 bases. The germline V gene has CDR1 SGHNT and CDR2 YYREEE (reference sequence). This CDR3 contains 15 residues. Trimming took off 0 bases at V and 4 bases at J, with 12 bases between the two ends. This CDR3 reads CASSLAAPGADTQYF. The CDR3 DNA reads TGTGCCAGCAGCTTGGCGGCCCCAGGGGCAGATACGCAGTATTTT.

This chain joins TRBV4-1 and TRBJ2-7; D might be TRBD2 (6 bases). Trimming cost V 5 bases and J 1 base, with 18 bases left between them. The CDR3 consists of 16 residues. Per germline, CDR1 MGHRA and CDR2 YSYEKL. The DNA for the CDR3 is TGCGCCAGCAGCATCGGTGGACGGAGGGGTTCCTACGAGCAGTACTTC. Encoded protein: CASSIGGRRGSYEQYF.